This TCR beta chain was sequenced during a study of control samples from healthy donors and cancer patients. Repertoires were generated with immunoSEQ multiplex PCR, while TCRdb's copy carries only in-frame clones and drops some. Here the sample spans 35,000 to 50,000 clones, 83% being singletons. V lost 1 base and J 6 bases, leaving 6 bases between the germline ends. The CDR3 has 12 amino acids. The germline V gene encodes CDR1 MDHEN and CDR2 SYDVKM. This TCR was recovered from a man between 60 and 75 years old in good health. The chain carries TRBV28 and TRBJ1-2; D is ambiguous. Sequencing was performed on blood. As DNA, the CDR3 is TGTGCCAGCAGTTTATCGGTGGATGGCTACACCTTC. Amino acids: CASSLSVDGYTF.